This T cell receptor (beta chain) was captured by sequencing in a study of T cell responses to AZD1222 COVID-19 vaccine. Whole-study findings and limits: Without day 14 samples, only post-peak T cell repertoires were studied. Only five to seven AZD1222 recipients were seropositive at baseline.

Method: immunoSEQ multiplex PCR; TCRdb's copy keeps in-frame clones and lacks some. Of under 130,000 clones detected, about 92% appear once; the ten largest clones hold roughly 1.3%. CDR3 length equals 13 residues. Germline V gives CDR1 KGHDR, CDR2 SFDVKD. As regards this clone: Antigen specificity is unknown. Germline and junction disagree at one end, which may indicate a read error.

This specimen was peripheral blood, taken on day 0 of AZD1222 vaccination. The receptor's source is an adult in good health. The chain recombines TRBV24-1 with TRBJ1-2; 9 bases align to TRBD1. DNA for the CDR3: TGTGCCACCAGTGATTCACCGGGACAGGGCTGCTCCTTC. Translated: CATSDSPGQGCSF.